The 14 T cell receptor beta chains listed next were all sequenced from one sample in a study of CD8 T cells in Susac syndrome. It was with random hexamers that about 0.45 to 1 ug RNA was reverse transcribed. MiXCR was run by TCRdb on the immunoSEQ multiplex PCR reads, yielding one entry per CDR3 protein. The table records roughly 190,000 distinct CDR3 sequences, roughly 92% of them present only once. Sequencing was performed on CD4+ T cells from PBMCs. The receptor set was obtained from a human donor in good health.

The chain couples TRBV5-6 to TRBJ1-1, with D maybe TRBD1 (5 bases). Trimming removed 4 bases from V and 5 bases from J, with 18 bases in between. Germline assignment: CDR1 SGHDT and CDR2 YYEEEE. This CDR3 has 15 amino acids. CDR3 sequence reads: CASSGGSRAGTEAFF. The CDR3 DNA follows: TGTGCCAGCAGCGGCGGGTCCAGGGCGGGGACTGAAGCTTTCTTT.

This clonotype has more than one count but fewer than ten. The gene calls are TRBV20-1 and TRBJ1-1; a weak D match, TRBD1 (6 bases). CDR3 length: 12 amino acids. Trimming pared 5 bases from V and 4 bases from J, leaving 11 bases between. Germline CDR1 DFQATT, CDR2 SNEGSKA (reference sequence). CDR3 nucleotides: TGCAGTGCTCGTCAGGGGTCCACTGAAGCTTTCTTT. Protein sequence: CSARQGSTEAFF.

This clonotype has a single count. The rearrangement links TRBV18 to TRBJ1-1; no firm D call. V shed 1 base and J shed 0 bases, with 12 bases lying between them. Looked up from germline, CDR1 is KGHSH and CDR2 is LQKENI. This CDR3 region has 16 residues. CDR3 loop: CASSPQIVNMNTEAFF. As DNA, the CDR3 is TGTGCCAGCTCACCACAAATCGTTAACATGAACACTGAAGCTTTCTTT.

V gene TRBV29-1 combines with J gene TRBJ1-3; D gene uncertain. Trimming cost V 2 bases and J 1 base, with 6 bases left between them. From germline, CDR1 is SQVTM and CDR2 ANQGSEA. This CDR3 region has 13 residues. CDR3 DNA sequence: TGCAGCGTTGAACCGGGGTCTGGAAACACCATATATTTT. Its protein is CSVEPGSGNTIYF. The full variable domain, with the rest looked up from reference TRBV29-1 and TRBJ1-3, is SAVISQKPSRDICQRGTSLTIQCQVDSQVTMMFWYRQQPGQSLTLIATANQGSEATYESGFVIDKFPISRPNLTFSTLTVSNMSPEDSSIYLCSVEPGSGNTIYFGEGSWLTVV.

This clonotype was seen only once. The J gene is TRBJ2-5, the V gene TRBV27; D is perhaps TRBD1 (5 bases). V shed 4 bases and J shed 3 bases, with 15 bases lying between them. The CDR3 contains 15 residues. The V gene's germline CDR1 is MNHEY and CDR2 SMNVEV (reference sequence). The CDR3 loop reads CASSYQGDPEETQYF. Written as DNA, the CDR3 is TGTGCCAGCAGTTATCAGGGCGACCCCGAAGAGACCCAGTACTTC.

The gene calls are TRBV19 and TRBJ2-5, with TRBD1 matching over 10 bases. Losses at the gene ends were 3 bases for V and 5 bases for J; bases not matched to a gene: 9. This CDR3 contains 16 residues. Germline assignment: CDR1 LNHDA and CDR2 SQIVND (reference sequence). CDR3 sequence (DNA): TGTGCCAGTAGTATTGGAGGGGACAGGGGATGGGAGACCCAGTACTTC. Amino acid sequence: CASSIGGDRGWETQYF.

A few counts support this clonotype. The chain has TRBV20-1 and TRBJ2-5; tentatively, D is TRBD1 (6 bases). V was cut by 6 bases and J by 4 bases, with 12 bases left in between. Looked up from germline, CDR1 is DFQATT and CDR2 is SNEGSKA (reference sequence). This CDR3 comprises 12 residues. DNA for the CDR3: TGCAGTGCGTCACAGGGTATAGAGACCCAGTACTTC. Translation gives CSASQGIETQYF.

The chain uses TRBV23-1 and TRBJ2-2; tentative D call: TRBD1 (5 bases). TRBV23-1 is an open reading frame, and its role is uncertain. There are 15 residues in the CDR3. Trimming took 7 bases from V and 1 from J, leaving 13 bases between them. The CDR3 DNA sequence: TGCGCCAGCAACCCGGCAGGGATGAACACCGGGGAGCTGTTTTTT. Protein product: CASNPAGMNTGELFF.

The chain is built from TRBV29-1 and TRBJ1-1; TRBD1 matches at 10 bases. The germline V gene encodes CDR1 SQVTM and CDR2 ANQGSEA. Germline trimming cut 4 bases from V and 3 bases from J; bases unmatched to any gene: 14. This CDR3 is built from 17 residues. The chain's CDR3 is CSVGGPRDRGGYTEAFF. In nucleotides, the CDR3 is TGCAGCGTTGGGGGACCCCGGGACAGGGGCGGCTACACTGAAGCTTTCTTT. Combining the CDR3 with reference TRBV29-1 and TRBJ1-1 gives the whole variable domain SAVISQKPSRDICQRGTSLTIQCQVDSQVTMMFWYRQQPGQSLTLIATANQGSEATYESGFVIDKFPISRPNLTFSTLTVSNMSPEDSSIYLCSVGGPRDRGGYTEAFFGQGTRLTVV.

The chain uses TRBV3-1 and TRBJ1-2; tentative D call: TRBD1 (5 bases). This CDR3 is 14 amino acids long. Germline lookup yields CDR1 LGHDT and CDR2 YNNKEL (reference sequence). The V end was cut by 2 bases, the J end by 4 bases, with 11 bases between. The CDR3 region is CASSQSSGGYGYTF. The CDR3 nucleotides read TGTGCCAGCAGCCAAAGCTCGGGGGGCTATGGCTACACCTTC.

This rearrangement joins TRBV12-3 or TRBV12-4 to TRBJ2-1, with 12 bases aligning to TRBD2. This CDR3 spans 16 amino acids. V lost 5 bases and J lost 7; bases outside the gene matches: 9. The CDR3: CASSPGLAGSLNEQFF. The CDR3 DNA is TGTGCCAGCAGTCCCGGACTAGCGGGGTCTTTAAATGAGCAGTTCTTC.

The J gene is TRBJ2-2, the V gene TRBV6-1, with D possibly TRBD1 on 6 matching bases. Germline V gene lookup returns CDR1 MNHNS and CDR2 SASEGT. The CDR3 extends over 18 amino acids. With 7 bases removed from V and 0 bases from J, the gap between germline ends came to 21 bases. CDR3 coding DNA: TGTGCCAGCACTGCGTTTCTGACAGGATCAACGAACACCGGGGAGCTGTTTTTT. This codes for CASTAFLTGSTNTGELFF.

This clonotype was seen only once. This sequence joins TRBV5-4 and TRBJ1-1; D is possibly TRBD1 (5 bases). The CDR3 covers 15 residues. Germline V gene sequence: CDR1 SGHNT, CDR2 YYREEE (reference sequence). The V and J ends lost 2 bases and 6 bases respectively, with 17 bases between them. The CDR3, as DNA: TGTGCCAGCAGCTTTGGGGCGACCGGCTTATCTGAAGCTTTCTTT. Its protein is CASSFGATGLSEAFF. Complete variable domain (other parts from reference TRBV5-4 and TRBJ1-1): ETGVTQSPTHLIKTRGQQVTLRCSSQSGHNTVSWYQQALGQGPQFIFQYYREEENGRGNFPPRFSGLQFPNYSSELNVNALELDDSALYLCASSFGATGLSEAFFGQGTRLTVV.

The chain couples TRBV6-5 to TRBJ1-5, with D perhaps TRBD1 (5 bases). This CDR3 contains 16 residues. CDR1 is MNHEY, CDR2 SVGAGI, per germline. V gave up 2 bases and J gave up 4 bases, with 15 bases separating them. This CDR3 is CASSYGGTGGNQPQHF. In nucleotides, the CDR3 is TGTGCCAGCAGTTACGGGGGAACGGGCGGAAATCAGCCCCAGCATTTT.